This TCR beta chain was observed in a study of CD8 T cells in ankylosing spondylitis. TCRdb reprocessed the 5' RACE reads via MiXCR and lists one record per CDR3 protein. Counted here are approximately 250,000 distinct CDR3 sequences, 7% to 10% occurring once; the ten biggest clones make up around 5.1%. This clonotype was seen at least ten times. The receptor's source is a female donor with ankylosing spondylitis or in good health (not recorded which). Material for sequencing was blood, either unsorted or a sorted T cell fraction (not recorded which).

The CDR3 loop is CSADIQAGSTDTQYF. For the CDR3, the DNA is TGCAGCGCCGATATACAGGCTGGGAGCACAGATACGCAGTATTTT. The V gene is TRBV29-1, the J gene TRBJ2-3; TRBD1 is a possible D gene (5 bases). V lost 7 bases to trimming and J lost 0 bases, with 17 bases between them. CDR3 length equals 15 residues. Germline lookup yields CDR1 SQVTM and CDR2 ANQGSEA.